This T cell receptor beta chain was sequenced in a study of T cell responses to AZD1222 COVID-19 vaccine. Clones were read by immunoSEQ multiplex PCR, and TCRdb kept only the in-frame ones, dropping some. The sample has roughly 80,000 clones; about 90% are singletons. CDR3 length: 15 residues. V was trimmed by 4 bases and J by 11 bases, leaving 22 bases between them. CDR1 is MGHRA, CDR2 YSYEKL, per germline. The sequencing here drew on peripheral blood, taken 28 days after the second AZD1222 dose. This clonotype originated in an adult who received the AZD1222 COVID-19 vaccine. This chain connects TRBV4-1 to TRBJ2-3; D perhaps matches TRBD2 (5 bases). Written as DNA, the CDR3 is TGCGCCAGCAGCCGTTTGGTCTCGGCGCGTGAGGGGCAGTATTTT. Amino acid sequence: CASSRLVSAREGQYF.